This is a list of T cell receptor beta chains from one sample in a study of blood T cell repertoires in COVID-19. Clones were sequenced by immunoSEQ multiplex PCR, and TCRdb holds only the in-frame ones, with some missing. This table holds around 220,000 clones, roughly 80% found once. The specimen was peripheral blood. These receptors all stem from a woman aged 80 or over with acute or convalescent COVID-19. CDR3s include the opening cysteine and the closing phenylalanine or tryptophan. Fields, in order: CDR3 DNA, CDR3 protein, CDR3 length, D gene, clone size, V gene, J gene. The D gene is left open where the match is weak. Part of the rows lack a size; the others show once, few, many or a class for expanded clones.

CDR3nt: TGTGCCAGCTCACCCCCGGCACTTTACAGCTCCTACAATGAGCAGTTCTTC
CDR3aa: CASSPPALYSSYNEQFF
len: 17
d_gene: .
abundance: .
v_gene: TRBV18
j_gene: TRBJ2-1

CDR3nt: TGTGCCAGCAGGGTAGACATGAACAATGAGCAGTTCTTC
CDR3aa: CASRVDMNNEQFF
len: 13
d_gene: .
abundance: .
v_gene: TRBV5-5
j_gene: TRBJ2-1

CDR3nt: TGTGCCAGCAGCCCCCACTTTAGCGGGAGTAATGAGCAGTACTTC
CDR3aa: CASSPHFSGSNEQYF
len: 15
d_gene: TRBD2
abundance: .
v_gene: TRBV9
j_gene: TRBJ2-7

CDR3nt: TGCGCCAGCCGAGGCACGGCCGACCAGAACACTGAAGCTTTCTTT
CDR3aa: CASRGTADQNTEAFF
len: 15
d_gene: .
abundance: few
v_gene: TRBV5-1
j_gene: TRBJ1-1

CDR3nt: TGTGCCAGCAGCCTCCAGGGTTCCACTGAAGCTTTCTTT
CDR3aa: CASSLQGSTEAFF
len: 13
d_gene: .
abundance: .
v_gene: TRBV7-2
j_gene: TRBJ1-1

CDR3nt: TGTGCCTGGAGTACCGGCCCGGCGGGGGCGAGCAATCAGCCCCAGCATTTT
CDR3aa: CAWSTGPAGASNQPQHF
len: 17
d_gene: .
abundance: .
v_gene: TRBV30
j_gene: TRBJ1-5

CDR3nt: TGTGCCAGCAGCCCCCAGCGGGGGGGCCCCTACAATGAGCAGTTCTTC
CDR3aa: CASSPQRGGPYNEQFF
len: 16
d_gene: TRBD2
abundance: .
v_gene: TRBV11-2
j_gene: TRBJ2-1

CDR3nt: TGTGCCAGCAGTTTAAGCAGGGAGGTTCAGTTCTTC
CDR3aa: CASSLSREVQFF
len: 12
d_gene: .
abundance: .
v_gene: TRBV12-3/TRBV12-4
j_gene: TRBJ2-1

CDR3nt: TGTGCCAGCAGCTTATCAACAGGACTAGTCTCTTCTGGGGCCAACGTCCTGACTTTC
CDR3aa: CASSLSTGLVSSGANVLTF
len: 19
d_gene: TRBD2
abundance: .
v_gene: TRBV7-8
j_gene: TRBJ2-6

CDR3nt: TGTGCCAGTAGTACCCGGACGGGAGATGAAAAACTGTTTTTT
CDR3aa: CASSTRTGDEKLFF
len: 14
d_gene: .
abundance: .
v_gene: TRBV19
j_gene: TRBJ1-4

CDR3nt: TGTGCCATCTCCGGGGACAGGGGATACGAGCAGTACTTC
CDR3aa: CAISGDRGYEQYF
len: 13
d_gene: TRBD1
abundance: .
v_gene: TRBV12-3/TRBV12-4
j_gene: TRBJ2-7

CDR3nt: TGCGCCAGCAGCTTGTCTTCCGGGAGGTCTGAAGCTTTCTTT
CDR3aa: CASSLSSGRSEAFF
len: 14
d_gene: .
abundance: .
v_gene: TRBV5-1
j_gene: TRBJ1-1

CDR3nt: TGTGCCAGCAGTTACGTAGTACGGAACACCGGGGAGCTGTTTTTT
CDR3aa: CASSYVVRNTGELFF
len: 15
d_gene: .
abundance: .
v_gene: TRBV6-6
j_gene: TRBJ2-2

CDR3nt: TGTGCCAGCAGCTTAATCGGGGAGTGGGAGCAGTTCTTC
CDR3aa: CASSLIGEWEQFF
len: 13
d_gene: .
abundance: .
v_gene: TRBV11-2
j_gene: TRBJ2-1

CDR3nt: TGTGCCAGCAGCTCAACCGGGACTAGCAGTACAGATACGCAGTATTTT
CDR3aa: CASSSTGTSSTDTQYF
len: 16
d_gene: TRBD2
abundance: .
v_gene: TRBV7-6
j_gene: TRBJ2-3

CDR3nt: TGTGCCAGTAGACTCGGGACAGGGTCATATACGCAGTATTTT
CDR3aa: CASRLGTGSYTQYF
len: 14
d_gene: TRBD1
abundance: .
v_gene: TRBV19
j_gene: TRBJ2-3

CDR3nt: TGTGCCAGCGGTCGACAGGGGGCGGACACTGAAGCTTTCTTT
CDR3aa: CASGRQGADTEAFF
len: 14
d_gene: TRBD1
abundance: few
v_gene: TRBV3-1/TRBV3-2
j_gene: TRBJ1-1

CDR3nt: TGTGCCAGTAGTACGACAGGGGGAACGAGTGAAGCTTTCTTT
CDR3aa: CASSTTGGTSEAFF
len: 14
d_gene: TRBD1
abundance: once
v_gene: TRBV19
j_gene: TRBJ1-1

CDR3nt: TGTGCCTGGAGTCGTCTGAATTCTGCGAATGAAAAACTGTTTTTT
CDR3aa: CAWSRLNSANEKLFF
len: 15
d_gene: .
abundance: .
v_gene: TRBV30
j_gene: TRBJ1-4

CDR3nt: TGTGCCATCAGCCTACTAGCGGGAGGAGGGGATACGCAGTATTTT
CDR3aa: CAISLLAGGGDTQYF
len: 15
d_gene: TRBD2
abundance: .
v_gene: TRBV10-3
j_gene: TRBJ2-3

CDR3nt: TGTGCCAGCACCGACGGGTCTTCCTACAATGAGCAGTTCTTC
CDR3aa: CASTDGSSYNEQFF
len: 14
d_gene: .
abundance: .
v_gene: TRBV6-5
j_gene: TRBJ2-1

CDR3nt: TGTGCCAGCAGCCAATCTCCGGGACAGGGGACTCAGCCCCAGCATTTT
CDR3aa: CASSQSPGQGTQPQHF
len: 16
d_gene: TRBD1
abundance: .
v_gene: TRBV3-1/TRBV3-2
j_gene: TRBJ1-5

CDR3nt: TGTGCCAGCTCACGGCAGGGATTGATGAACACTGAAGCTTTCTTT
CDR3aa: CASSRQGLMNTEAFF
len: 15
d_gene: .
abundance: .
v_gene: TRBV18
j_gene: TRBJ1-1

CDR3nt: TGTGCCAGCAGCGTAGCGGGAGTGAATGAGCAGTTCTTC
CDR3aa: CASSVAGVNEQFF
len: 13
d_gene: TRBD2
abundance: .
v_gene: TRBV7-8
j_gene: TRBJ2-1

CDR3nt: TGTGCCTGGAGTCCCGGGACAGGGAATCAGCCCCAGCATTTT
CDR3aa: CAWSPGTGNQPQHF
len: 14
d_gene: TRBD1
abundance: .
v_gene: TRBV30
j_gene: TRBJ1-5

CDR3nt: TGTGCCAGCAGCTTAGGGGACAGGGGTAACTATGGCTACACCTTC
CDR3aa: CASSLGDRGNYGYTF
len: 15
d_gene: TRBD1
abundance: .
v_gene: TRBV7-9
j_gene: TRBJ1-2

CDR3nt: TGTGCCAGCAGCCCTCGACCCAGAGGAGCCAAAAACATTCAGTACTTC
CDR3aa: CASSPRPRGAKNIQYF
len: 16
d_gene: .
abundance: .
v_gene: TRBV3-1/TRBV3-2
j_gene: TRBJ2-4

CDR3nt: TGCGCCAGCAGCTCCCAGCCGGGACAGGGGGACACAGATACGCAGTATTTT
CDR3aa: CASSSQPGQGDTDTQYF
len: 17
d_gene: TRBD1
abundance: few
v_gene: TRBV5-1
j_gene: TRBJ2-3

CDR3nt: TGTGCCAGTAGTACCCAACCTTCCAGTGAGCAGTTCTTC
CDR3aa: CASSTQPSSEQFF
len: 13
d_gene: .
abundance: .
v_gene: TRBV19
j_gene: TRBJ2-1

CDR3nt: TGTGCCAGTAGTCCGGGGACAGGGCACACTGAAGCTTTCTTT
CDR3aa: CASSPGTGHTEAFF
len: 14
d_gene: TRBD1
abundance: .
v_gene: TRBV19
j_gene: TRBJ1-1

CDR3nt: TGTGCCAGCACCCCCGACAGGGACTCAAAGCCCCAGCATTTT
CDR3aa: CASTPDRDSKPQHF
len: 14
d_gene: TRBD1
abundance: .
v_gene: TRBV6-2/TRBV6-3
j_gene: TRBJ1-5

CDR3nt: TGTGCCAGTGGACAGGGAACTGGGGATACGCAGTATTTT
CDR3aa: CASGQGTGDTQYF
len: 13
d_gene: TRBD1
abundance: .
v_gene: TRBV19
j_gene: TRBJ2-3

CDR3nt: TGTGCCAGCGGACGGGGAAACTATGGCTACACCTTC
CDR3aa: CASGRGNYGYTF
len: 12
d_gene: .
abundance: .
v_gene: TRBV6-6
j_gene: TRBJ1-2

CDR3nt: TGTGCCAGCAGTTTGCAGGGAGGGGAGCAGTTCTTC
CDR3aa: CASSLQGGEQFF
len: 12
d_gene: TRBD2
abundance: .
v_gene: TRBV12-3/TRBV12-4
j_gene: TRBJ2-1

CDR3nt: TGTGCCACCAGTGATCAGCGGGATGGCTACACCTTC
CDR3aa: CATSDQRDGYTF
len: 12
d_gene: .
abundance: once
v_gene: TRBV24-1
j_gene: TRBJ1-2

CDR3nt: TGTGCCAGCAGCTTGGAACAGGGGGCTCCCGAAGCTTTCTTT
CDR3aa: CASSLEQGAPEAFF
len: 14
d_gene: TRBD1
abundance: .
v_gene: TRBV5-4
j_gene: TRBJ1-1

CDR3nt: TGTGCCAGCAGCCCCGACAGGAGATCCTACGAGCAGTACTTC
CDR3aa: CASSPDRRSYEQYF
len: 14
d_gene: .
abundance: .
v_gene: TRBV7-9
j_gene: TRBJ2-7

CDR3nt: TGTGCCAGCAGTTTTCAGGCCCTCTCTGGAAACACCATATATTTT
CDR3aa: CASSFQALSGNTIYF
len: 15
d_gene: .
abundance: .
v_gene: TRBV6-2/TRBV6-3
j_gene: TRBJ1-3

CDR3nt: TGTGCCTGGAGTGTAGGTGGAGGGGAGACCCAGTACTTC
CDR3aa: CAWSVGGGETQYF
len: 13
d_gene: .
abundance: .
v_gene: TRBV30
j_gene: TRBJ2-5

CDR3nt: TGTGCCAGCAGGGGACAGGGGAACAATCAGCCCCAGCATTTT
CDR3aa: CASRGQGNNQPQHF
len: 14
d_gene: TRBD1
abundance: .
v_gene: TRBV6-5
j_gene: TRBJ1-5